This TCR beta chain stems from a study of cytomegalovirus exposure and HLA in healthy donors. Points from the study as a whole: Three CMV-associated chains proved CMV antigen-specific in vitro. It was assumed in the presence/absence analyses that sequencing depth was roughly uniform across donors. When the data were analyzed later, several of the most significant clusters appeared to be linked to common viral pathogens.

Amplification used 60 Vbeta primers and 13 Jbeta primers. The repertoire was sequenced with immunoSEQ multiplex PCR; TCRdb's copy has only in-frame clones and lacks some. Here the sample spans 150,000 to 200,000 clones, about 79% being singletons. Turning to this clone: Its cognate antigen is unknown.

The CDR3 is 12 amino acids. Per germline, CDR1 SEHNR and CDR2 FQNEAQ (reference sequence). V was pared by 8 bases and J by 1 base, with 8 bases between. The clonotype comes from a girl aged 2-10 years in good health and CMV-seropositive. Sequencing was done on a sample of PBMCs. The V and J genes are TRBV7-9 and TRBJ1-2, with D uncertain. The CDR3 reads CASDMSNYGYTF. The CDR3 DNA sequence: TGTGCCAGCGATATGAGTAACTATGGCTACACCTTC.